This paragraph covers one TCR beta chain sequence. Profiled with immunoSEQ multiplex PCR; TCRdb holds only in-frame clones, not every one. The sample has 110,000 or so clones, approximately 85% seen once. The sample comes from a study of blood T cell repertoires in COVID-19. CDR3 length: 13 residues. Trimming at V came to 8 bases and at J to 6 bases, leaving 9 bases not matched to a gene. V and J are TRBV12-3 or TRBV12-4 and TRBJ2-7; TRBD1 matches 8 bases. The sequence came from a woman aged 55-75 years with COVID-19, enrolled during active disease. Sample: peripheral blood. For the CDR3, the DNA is TGTGCCAGCGACGCCCAGGGGGCGAGCGAGCAGTACTTC. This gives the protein CASDAQGASEQYF.